This TCR beta chain was identified in a study of response to subunit inactivated influenza vaccine listed by TCRdb under 2018. About the full investigation: To follow how T cells responded to a trivalent subunit inactivated influenza vaccine, the researchers relied on deep quantitative profiling of the T cell receptor repertoire.

Counted from cysteine to phenylalanine, this CDR3 has 15 amino acids. Only the CDR3 portion is preserved as DNA: 45 bases, with reading frame beginning at the first base. Trimmed from V: 6 bases; trimmed from J: 4 bases; junction bases lacking a gene match: 9. As encoded in the germline V gene, CDR1 is MNHNS while CDR2 is SASEGT. General study outcomes and caveats: According to the authors, only a limited number of new T cells may be recruited by each seasonal influenza vaccination.

This clonotype was recorded a few times. No antigen is known for it. Base-call qualities are not available, and no considerably larger clone is one nucleotide away. The protocol used for the library was RT-PCR. TCRdb names Illumina HiSeq 2500 as the instrument used. The public reads were reprocessed in TCRdb via fastp at Q25 and MiXCR, keeping in-frame beta chains. Each entry merges the rows of one CDR3 protein and shows their most common DNA and genes. Counted in this sample were about 620,000 distinct CDR3 sequences; 10% to 12% of them appeared once. The ten largest clones capture about 11% of the sample. These data also featured in a second study, about T cells expressing NK-cell markers. As the second study states: TCR beta cDNA libraries were made by 5'RACE template switching that added a universal primer site and unique molecular identifiers. About 8 donors provided sorted CD3+CD56+NKG2C+, CD3+CD56+NKG2C- and CD3+CD56-NKG2C+ T-cell subsets, whose TCR beta-chain repertoires were profiled. Among the eight sequenced donors, only one was HCMV-seronegative, while the other seven were HCMV-seropositive. To restrict sorting to alphabetaTCR-expressing T cells, an anti-gammadeltaTCR antibody was added in several experiments. In about 6 donors, the dominant CD3+CD56+NKG2C+ clonotypes were found to rank among the top 10 CD8+ clonotypes and to make up about 1.0-7.5% of CD8+ T cells. Those dominant clonotypes were again the most abundant among CD3+CD56-NKG2C+ cells in a handful of donors, at about 25-60.1%. Whether the expanded NKG2C-expressing T cell clones were specific for HCMV antigens remained unclear. The study sequenced eight donors, all healthy volunteers chosen at random: three men and five women. To determine HCMV serostatus, a commercial ELISA kit was used to detect HCMV-specific IgG in serum. Ficoll density gradient centrifugation was used to isolate peripheral blood mononuclear cells from blood. For five or six donors, bulk peripheral blood T-cell repertoires were also sequenced from unsorted PBMC. cDNA synthesis was primed from the TCR beta constant segment and was followed by two successive PCR amplification steps. The libraries were sequenced on Illumina HiSeq 2000/2500, MiSeq or NextSeq, producing 2 x 150 bp reads. Reads were demultiplexed and grouped by UMI with MIGEC, and clonotypes were assembled and quantified with MiTCR. To exclude erroneous sequences, any TCR cDNA sequence not supported by at least two reads was discarded. The tcR package was used for downstream repertoire analysis, with clonotypes matched between fractions based on CDR3 nucleotide sequence plus V segment. VDJmatch was used to annotate antigen specificity against VDJdb, with one amino acid substitution in CDR3 permitted.

Rearrangement joined TRBV6-1 to TRBJ2-7; 10 bases in the middle match TRBD2. Material: PBMCs from blood, obtained on the day of vaccination. The receptor's source is a man aged 45-65 years who received an inactivated influenza vaccine. Donor details come from another sample of the same person, matched by shared clones. The CDR3 amino acid sequence is: CASRDLAGAPYEQYF. The nucleotide sequence is TGTGCCAGCAGAGATCTAGCGGGGGCTCCTTACGAGCAGTACTTC.